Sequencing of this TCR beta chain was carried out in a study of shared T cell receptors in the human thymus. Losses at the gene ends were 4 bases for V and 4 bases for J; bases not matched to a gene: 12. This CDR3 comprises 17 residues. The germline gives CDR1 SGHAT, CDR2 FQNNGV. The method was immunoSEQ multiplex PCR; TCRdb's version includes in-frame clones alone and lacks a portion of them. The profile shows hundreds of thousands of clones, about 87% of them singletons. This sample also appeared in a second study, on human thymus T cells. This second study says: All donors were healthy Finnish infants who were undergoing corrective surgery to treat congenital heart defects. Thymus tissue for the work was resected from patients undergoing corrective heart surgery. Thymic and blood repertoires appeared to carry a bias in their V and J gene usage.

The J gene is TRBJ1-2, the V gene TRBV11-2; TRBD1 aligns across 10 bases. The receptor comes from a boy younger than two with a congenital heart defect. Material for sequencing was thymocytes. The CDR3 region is CASSYSPPGQGCYGYTF. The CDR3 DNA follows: TGTGCCAGCAGCTACTCCCCACCGGGACAGGGGTGCTATGGCTACACCTTC.